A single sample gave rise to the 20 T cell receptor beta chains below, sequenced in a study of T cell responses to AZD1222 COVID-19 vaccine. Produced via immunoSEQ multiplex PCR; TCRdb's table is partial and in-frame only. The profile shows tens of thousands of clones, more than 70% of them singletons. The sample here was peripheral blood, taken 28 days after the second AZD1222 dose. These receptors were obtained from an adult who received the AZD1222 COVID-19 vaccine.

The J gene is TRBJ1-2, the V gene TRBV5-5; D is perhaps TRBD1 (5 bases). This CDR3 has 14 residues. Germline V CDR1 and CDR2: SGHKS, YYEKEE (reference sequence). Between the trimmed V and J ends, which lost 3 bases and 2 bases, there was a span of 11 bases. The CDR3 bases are TGTGCCAGCAGCTCGGTGGGGGGGAACTATGGCTACACCTTC. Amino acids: CASSSVGGNYGYTF.

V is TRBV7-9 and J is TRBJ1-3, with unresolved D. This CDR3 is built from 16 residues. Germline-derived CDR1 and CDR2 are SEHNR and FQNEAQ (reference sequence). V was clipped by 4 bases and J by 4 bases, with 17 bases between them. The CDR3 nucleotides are TGTGCCAGCAGCTCCACCAACGTCCCGGTGGGAAACACCATATATTTT. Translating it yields CASSSTNVPVGNTIYF.

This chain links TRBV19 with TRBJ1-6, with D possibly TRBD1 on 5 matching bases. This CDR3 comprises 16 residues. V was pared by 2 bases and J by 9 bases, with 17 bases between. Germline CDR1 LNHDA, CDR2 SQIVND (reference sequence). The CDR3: CASSIISRQGGSPLHF. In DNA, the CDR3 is TGTGCCAGTAGTATAATCTCGAGGCAGGGAGGTTCACCCCTCCACTTT.

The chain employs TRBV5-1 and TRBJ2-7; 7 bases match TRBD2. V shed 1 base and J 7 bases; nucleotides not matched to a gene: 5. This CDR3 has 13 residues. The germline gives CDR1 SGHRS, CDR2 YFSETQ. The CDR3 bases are TGCGCCAGCAGCTTGAGGGAGGGGAATGAGCAGTACTTC. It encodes CASSLREGNEQYF.

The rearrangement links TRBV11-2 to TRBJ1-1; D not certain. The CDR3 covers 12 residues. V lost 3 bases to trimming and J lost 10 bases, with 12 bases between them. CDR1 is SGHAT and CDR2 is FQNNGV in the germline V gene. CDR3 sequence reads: CASSFSTSGAFF. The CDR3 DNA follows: TGTGCCAGCAGCTTTTCGACGTCGGGAGCTTTCTTT.

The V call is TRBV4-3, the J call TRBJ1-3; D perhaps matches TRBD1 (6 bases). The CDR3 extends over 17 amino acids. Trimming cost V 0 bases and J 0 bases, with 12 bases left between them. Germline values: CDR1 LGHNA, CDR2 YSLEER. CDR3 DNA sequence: TGCGCCAGCAGCCAAGATCGGGGGACATTCTCTGGAAACACCATATATTTT. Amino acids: CASSQDRGTFSGNTIYF.

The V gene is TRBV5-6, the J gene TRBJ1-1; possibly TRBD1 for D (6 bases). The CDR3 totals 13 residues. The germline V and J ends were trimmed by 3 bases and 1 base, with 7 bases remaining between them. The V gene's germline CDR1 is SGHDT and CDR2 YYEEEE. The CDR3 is CASSWGQNTEAFF. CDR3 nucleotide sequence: TGTGCCAGCAGCTGGGGACAGAACACTGAAGCTTTCTTT.

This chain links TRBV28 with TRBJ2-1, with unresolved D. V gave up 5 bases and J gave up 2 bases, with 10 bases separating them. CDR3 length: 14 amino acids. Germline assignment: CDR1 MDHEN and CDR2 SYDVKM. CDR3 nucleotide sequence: TGTGCCAGCAGTCCAACCAGTGCCTACAATGAGCAGTTCTTC. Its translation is CASSPTSAYNEQFF.

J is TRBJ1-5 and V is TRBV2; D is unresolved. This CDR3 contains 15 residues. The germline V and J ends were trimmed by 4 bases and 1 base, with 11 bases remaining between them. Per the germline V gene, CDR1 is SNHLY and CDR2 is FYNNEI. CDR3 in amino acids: CASSGVLGSNQPQHF. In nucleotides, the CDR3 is TGTGCCAGCAGTGGAGTCTTAGGGAGCAATCAGCCCCAGCATTTT. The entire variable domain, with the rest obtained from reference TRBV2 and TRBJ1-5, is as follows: EPEVTQTPSHQVTQMGQEVILRCVPISNHLYFYWYRQILGQKVEFLVSFYNNEISEKSEIFDDQFSVERPDGSNFTLKIRSTKLEDSAMYFCASSGVLGSNQPQHFGDGTRLSIL.

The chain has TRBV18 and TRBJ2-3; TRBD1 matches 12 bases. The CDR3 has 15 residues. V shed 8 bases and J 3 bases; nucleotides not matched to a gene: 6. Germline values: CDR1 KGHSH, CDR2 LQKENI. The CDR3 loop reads CASHTGQGATDTQYF. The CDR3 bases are TGTGCCAGCCACACGGGACAGGGGGCAACAGATACGCAGTATTTT.

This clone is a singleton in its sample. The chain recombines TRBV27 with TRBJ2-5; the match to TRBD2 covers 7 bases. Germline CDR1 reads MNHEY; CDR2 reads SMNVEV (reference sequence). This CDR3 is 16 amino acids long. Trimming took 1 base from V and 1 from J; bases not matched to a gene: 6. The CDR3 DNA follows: TGTGCCAGCAGTTTATTGGCTAGCGGCAGCCAAGAGACCCAGTACTTC. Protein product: CASSLLASGSQETQYF.

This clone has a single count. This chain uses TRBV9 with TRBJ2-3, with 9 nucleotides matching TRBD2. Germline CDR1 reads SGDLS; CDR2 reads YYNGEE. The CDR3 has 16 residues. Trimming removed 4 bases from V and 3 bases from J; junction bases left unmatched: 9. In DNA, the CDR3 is TGTGCCAGCAGCACCTTAGCGGGAGCAGGAACAGATACGCAGTATTTT. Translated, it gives CASSTLAGAGTDTQYF. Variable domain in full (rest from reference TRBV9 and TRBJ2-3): DSGVTQTPKHLITATGQRVTLRCSPRSGDLSVYWYQQSLDQGLQFLIQYYNGEERAKGNILERFSAQQFPDLHSELNLSSLELGDSALYFCASSTLAGAGTDTQYFGPGTRLTVL.

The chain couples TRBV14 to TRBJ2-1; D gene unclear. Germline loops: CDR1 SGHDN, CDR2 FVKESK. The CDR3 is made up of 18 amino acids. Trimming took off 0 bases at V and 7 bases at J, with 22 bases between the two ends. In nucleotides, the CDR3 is TGTGCCAGCAGCCAAGATACGGCGAACTGGATGCTCGTGAATGAGCAGTTCTTC. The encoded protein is CASSQDTANWMLVNEQFF.

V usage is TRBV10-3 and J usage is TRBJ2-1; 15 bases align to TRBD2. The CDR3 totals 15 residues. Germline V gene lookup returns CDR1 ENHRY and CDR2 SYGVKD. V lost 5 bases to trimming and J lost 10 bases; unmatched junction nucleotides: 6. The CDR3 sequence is CAISWTSGRAGEQFF. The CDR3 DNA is TGTGCCATCAGTTGGACTAGCGGGAGGGCCGGGGAGCAGTTCTTC.

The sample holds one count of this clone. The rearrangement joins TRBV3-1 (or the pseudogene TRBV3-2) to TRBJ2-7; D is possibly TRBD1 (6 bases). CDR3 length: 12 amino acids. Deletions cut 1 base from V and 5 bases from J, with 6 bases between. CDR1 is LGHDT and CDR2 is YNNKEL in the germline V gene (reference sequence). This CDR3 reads CASSQGGHEQYF. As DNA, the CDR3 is TGTGCCAGCAGCCAAGGGGGGCACGAGCAGTACTTC.

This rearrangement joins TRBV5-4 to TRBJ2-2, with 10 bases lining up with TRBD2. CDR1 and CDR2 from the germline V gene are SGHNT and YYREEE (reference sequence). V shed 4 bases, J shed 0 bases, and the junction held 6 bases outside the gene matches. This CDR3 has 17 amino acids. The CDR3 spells CASSPGTSAANTGELFF. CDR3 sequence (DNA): TGTGCCAGCAGCCCCGGGACTAGCGCCGCGAACACCGGGGAGCTGTTTTTT.

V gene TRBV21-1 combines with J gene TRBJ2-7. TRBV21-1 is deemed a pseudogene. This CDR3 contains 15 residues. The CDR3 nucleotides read TGTGCCAGCAGCCAGTGGGGGACGGACCCCGACGAGCAGTACTTC. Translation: CASSQWGTDPDEQYF.

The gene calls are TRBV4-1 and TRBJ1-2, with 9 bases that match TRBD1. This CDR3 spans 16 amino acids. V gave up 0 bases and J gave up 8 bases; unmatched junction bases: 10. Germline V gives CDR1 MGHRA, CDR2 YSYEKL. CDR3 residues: CASSQDFTGQGRGYTF. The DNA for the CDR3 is TGCGCCAGCAGCCAAGATTTTACGGGACAGGGCCGGGGCTACACCTTC.

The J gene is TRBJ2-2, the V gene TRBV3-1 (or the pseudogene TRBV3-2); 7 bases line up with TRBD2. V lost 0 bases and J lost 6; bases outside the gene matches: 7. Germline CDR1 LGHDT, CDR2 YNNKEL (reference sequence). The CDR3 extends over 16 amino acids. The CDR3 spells CASSQDSGTKPGELFF. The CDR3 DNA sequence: TGTGCCAGCAGCCAAGATTCCGGGACTAAACCCGGGGAGCTGTTTTTT.

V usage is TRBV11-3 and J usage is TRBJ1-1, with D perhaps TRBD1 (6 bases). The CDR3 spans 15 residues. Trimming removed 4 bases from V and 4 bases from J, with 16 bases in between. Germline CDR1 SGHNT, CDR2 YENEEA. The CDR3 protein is CASSSVEVGGTEAFF. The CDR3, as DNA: TGTGCCAGCAGCTCGGTAGAGGTAGGGGGCACTGAAGCTTTCTTT.